This T cell receptor (beta chain) comes out of a study of cytomegalovirus exposure and HLA in healthy donors. Study findings and constraints: An assumption of roughly uniform sequencing depth across donors underlay the presence/absence analyses. Later work showed greater clonal expansion in HLA-associated TCR beta chains than in equally common others. A link between a missense DCLRE1C variant and TCR beta V- and J-gene trimming emerged from a later analysis.

Germline V gives CDR1 SGHAT, CDR2 FQNNGV. V lost 5 bases, J lost 3 bases, and 15 bases stayed unmatched. CDR3 length: 18 residues. As concerns this clone: No antigen is known for it.

Use of 60 Vbeta and 13 Jbeta primers characterized the PCR. Assay used: immunoSEQ multiplex PCR; TCRdb lists only in-frame clones, some missing. Of roughly 100,000 clones listed, around 80% are singletons. V and J are TRBV11-2 and TRBJ2-7; 11 nucleotides agree with TRBD2. The sample was PBMCs. This TCR came from a woman aged 40 to 50 in good health and CMV-seronegative. CDR3 DNA sequence: TGTGCCAGCAGCCCCATCAGGGGGCTAGCGGGAGGCCGCTACGAGCAGTACTTC. Protein: CASSPIRGLAGGRYEQYF.